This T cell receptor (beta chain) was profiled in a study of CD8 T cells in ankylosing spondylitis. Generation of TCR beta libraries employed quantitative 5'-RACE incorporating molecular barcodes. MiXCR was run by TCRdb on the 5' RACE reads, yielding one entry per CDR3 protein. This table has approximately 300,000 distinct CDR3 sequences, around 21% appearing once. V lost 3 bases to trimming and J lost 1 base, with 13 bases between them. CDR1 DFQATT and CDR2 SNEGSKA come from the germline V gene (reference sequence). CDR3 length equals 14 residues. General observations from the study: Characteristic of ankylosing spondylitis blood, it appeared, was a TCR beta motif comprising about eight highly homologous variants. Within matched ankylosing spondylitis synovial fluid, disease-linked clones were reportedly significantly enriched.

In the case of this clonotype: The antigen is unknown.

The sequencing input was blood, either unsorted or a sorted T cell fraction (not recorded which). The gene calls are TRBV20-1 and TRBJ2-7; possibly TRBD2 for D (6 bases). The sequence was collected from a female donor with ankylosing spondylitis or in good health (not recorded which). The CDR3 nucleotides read TGCAGTGCTAGGGGGACGGGACTGTCCTACGAGCAGTACTTC. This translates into CSARGTGLSYEQYF.